The 29 T cell receptor beta chains reported below all come from one sample, sequenced in a study of blood T cells in healthy people across ages. With a J-beta primer mix and a sample-barcoded 5' primer, a second PCR ran about 6 to 11 cycles. TCRdb reanalysed the 5' RACE reads using MiXCR and keeps one entry per CDR3 protein. The table shows more than 650,000 distinct CDR3 sequences, with around a fifth occurring only once. Sequenced: blood. Source of these receptors: a man between 65 and 85 years old in good health.

This clonotype was counted only a few times. This chain joins TRBV29-1 and TRBJ2-5; TRBD2 matches 11 bases. The last part of the DNA fits TRBJ2-1 better; the J call may be wrong. CDR1 and CDR2 from the germline V gene are SQVTM and ANQGSEA. The length of the CDR3 is 14 residues. The CDR3 reads CSVGRLAGLNEQFF. The CDR3 nucleotides read TGCAGCGTTGGGAGACTAGCGGGACTCAATGAGCAGTTCTTC.

The J gene is TRBJ1-4, the V gene TRBV5-6; 7 bases agree with TRBD1. CDR1 and CDR2 from the germline V gene are SGHDT and YYEEEE. Trimming at V came to 3 bases and at J to 8 bases, leaving 7 bases not matched to a gene. This CDR3 is built from 14 residues. The DNA for the CDR3 is TGTGCCAGCAGCTCGGACAGGATCATCGAAAAACTGTTTTTT. This gives the protein CASSSDRIIEKLFF.

V and J are TRBV7-8 and TRBJ2-5; D assignment may be TRBD1 or TRBD2 (6 bases each). Per germline, CDR1 SGHVS and CDR2 FQNEAQ. The CDR3 is 16 amino acids. The ends were cut back, 0 bases at V and 1 base at J, with 12 bases in the middle. This CDR3 is CASSLAPRGLQETQYF. Written as DNA, the CDR3 is TGTGCCAGCAGCTTAGCACCCCGGGGGCTCCAAGAGACCCAGTACTTC.

The chain carries TRBV29-1 and TRBJ2-1; D gene uncertain. Deletions cut 3 bases from V and 2 bases from J, with 11 bases between. Germline V gene sequence: CDR1 SQVTM, CDR2 ANQGSEA. The CDR3 totals 14 residues. The CDR3 region has the DNA TGCAGCGTTGACTATAGCTTCGCCTACAATGAGCAGTTCTTC. It yields the protein CSVDYSFAYNEQFF.

The gene calls are TRBV25-1 and TRBJ2-1; weak D call: TRBD2 (6 bases). The DNA end lines up better with TRBJ2-7; the J call may be wrong. This CDR3 has 11 amino acids. Germline V CDR1 and CDR2: MGHDK, SYGVNS. The CDR3 DNA follows: TGTGCCACCAGGACTAACTACGAGCAGTACGTC. As protein: CATRTNYEQYV.

This clonotype was counted a few times. With a much larger clone just one base away, this may be a read error. The genes are TRBV7-2 and TRBJ1-5, with TRBD1 identical over 7 bases. The CDR3 is 15 amino acids. Germline-derived CDR1 and CDR2 are SGHTA and FQGNSA. The CDR3 loop is CASSLAGGSNRPQHF. CDR3 coding DNA: TGTGCCAGCAGCTTGGCAGGGGGGAGCAATCGGCCCCAGCATTTT.

This clonotype appeared a few times. This chain joins TRBV5-1 and TRBJ1-3; 8 bases line up with TRBD1. The J segment lost 2 bases and the V segment lost 4 bases, leaving 5 bases of the junction unmatched. This CDR3 has 15 residues. Looked up from germline, CDR1 is SGHRS and CDR2 is YFSETQ. The CDR3 sequence: CASSPDRDPGNTIYF. The CDR3 DNA reads as TGCGCCAGCAGCCCGGACAGGGATCCTGGAAACACCATATATTTT.

The chain carries TRBV29-1 and TRBJ2-3, with 9 bases fitting TRBD1. CDR1 is SQVTM, CDR2 ANQGSEA, per germline. CDR3 length: 13 residues. The V and J ends lost 7 bases and 4 bases, in that order; junction bases with no gene match: 6. The CDR3: CSGGQGGSDTQYF. DNA of the CDR3: TGCAGCGGGGGACAGGGCGGTTCAGATACGCAGTATTTT.

V gene TRBV7-6 combines with J gene TRBJ2-1, with D hard to call. Between the trimmed V and J ends, which lost 1 base and 5 bases, there was a span of 12 bases. Looked up from germline, CDR1 is SGHVS and CDR2 is FNYEAQ. This CDR3 region has 15 residues. CDR3 protein: CASSLEWGLHNEQFF. The CDR3 DNA is TGTGCCAGCAGCTTAGAGTGGGGTCTACACAATGAGCAGTTCTTC.

V is TRBV19 and J is TRBJ1-2; 8 positions agree with TRBD1. Trimming removed 6 bases from V and 1 base from J; junction bases left unmatched: 7. This CDR3 is 15 amino acids long. In germline, CDR1 is LNHDA, CDR2 SQIVND (reference sequence). CDR3 in amino acids: CASRGGQVFNYGYTF. CDR3 sequence (DNA): TGTGCCAGTAGGGGGGGACAGGTCTTTAACTATGGCTACACCTTC. Combining the CDR3 with reference TRBV19 and TRBJ1-2 gives the whole variable domain DGGITQSPKYLFRKEGQNVTLSCEQNLNHDAMYWYRQDPGQGLRLIYYSQIVNDFQKGDIAEGYSVSREKKESFPLTVTSAQKNPTAFYLCASRGGQVFNYGYTFGSGTRLTVV.

This chain links TRBV28 with TRBJ2-3, with 9 bases lining up with TRBD1. This CDR3 has 15 amino acids. The V gene's germline CDR1 is MDHEN and CDR2 SYDVKM. The V segment lost 6 bases and the J segment 8 bases; nucleotides outside the gene matches: 12. In DNA, the CDR3 is TGTGCCAGCAGCCCAGCCGGGACAGGGACTATTACGCAGTATTTT. It translates to CASSPAGTGTITQYF.

Remarks on this clonotype: A much bigger clone sits one base away, suggesting this may be a read error. This chain links TRBV7-9 with TRBJ1-2; 10 nucleotides match TRBD1. The J segment lost 7 bases and the V segment lost 5 bases, leaving 4 bases of the junction unmatched. CDR1 and CDR2 (germline): SEHNR, FQNEAQ (reference sequence). CDR3 length equals 13 residues. CDR3 coding DNA: TGTGCCAGCAGCACCGGGACAGGGGTTGGCTACACCTTC. Amino acid sequence: CASSTGTGVGYTF.

This clonotype was counted many times. V is TRBV20-1 and J is TRBJ2-1; 13 positions match TRBD2. V shed 6 bases and J 6 bases; nucleotides not matched to a gene: 8. Germline CDR1 is DFQATT and CDR2 is SNEGSKA (reference sequence). The CDR3 consists of 15 residues. For the CDR3, the DNA is TGCAGTGCGGACCCCGGGACTAGCGGGGTCAATGAGCAGTTCTTC. This translates into CSADPGTSGVNEQFF.

V usage is TRBV6-5 and J usage is TRBJ1-1; D gene unclear. The germline V gene encodes CDR1 MNHEY and CDR2 SVGAGI. The CDR3 is 13 residues long. The germline V and J ends were trimmed by 2 bases and 6 bases, with 10 bases remaining between them. The CDR3 region has the DNA TGTGCCAGCAGTTACGGCCATAGCCCTGAAGCTTTCTTT. Its protein is CASSYGHSPEAFF.

This clonotype has only a few counts. The chain couples TRBV5-1 to TRBJ2-7; no definite D call. This CDR3 comprises 16 residues. The germline V and J ends were trimmed by 0 bases and 0 bases, with 13 bases remaining between them. CDR1 is SGHRS and CDR2 is YFSETQ in the germline V gene. The CDR3 DNA follows: TGCGCCAGCAGCTTGGTCGGGTTGGGGATCTCCTACGAGCAGTACTTC. Protein sequence: CASSLVGLGISYEQYF.

The chain links TRBV6-1 to TRBJ2-7, with TRBD1 as a possible D gene (6 bases). The length of the CDR3 is 15 residues. Germline assignment: CDR1 MNHNS and CDR2 SASEGT. V shed 6 bases and J shed 3 bases, with 18 bases lying between them. As DNA, the CDR3 is TGTGCCAGCAGACACAGGGATGGGAAGGGCTACGAGCAGTACTTC. Translated: CASRHRDGKGYEQYF.

This CDR3 is CASNSMGLAYNEQFF. The DNA of the CDR3 is TGTGCCAGCAACTCCATGGGACTAGCCTACAATGAGCAGTTCTTC. This chain uses TRBV7-3 with TRBJ2-1; TRBD2 matches at 8 bases. CDR1 SGHTA and CDR2 FQGTGA come from the germline V gene. V lost 7 bases and J lost 2; bases outside the gene matches: 7. This CDR3 is built from 15 residues.

This chain connects TRBV18 to TRBJ2-5, with 7 positions matching TRBD2. The CDR3 has 14 residues. With V trimmed by 3 bases and J by 5 bases, 6 bases remained unmatched. The germline gives CDR1 KGHSH, CDR2 LQKENI. The CDR3 coding sequence is TGTGCCAGCTCACCGGCTGGACTAGGGGAGACCCAGTACTTC. This gives the protein CASSPAGLGETQYF.

The V gene is TRBV18, the J gene TRBJ2-1; tentatively, D is TRBD2 (6 bases). The CDR3 runs to 14 residues. The germline V gene encodes CDR1 KGHSH and CDR2 LQKENI. The V gene lost 6 bases and the J gene lost 7 bases, with 16 bases spanning the gap. CDR3 in DNA: TGTGCCAGCTCCCAGGCGGGGACCCTAAATGAGCAGTTCTTC. Its translation is CASSQAGTLNEQFF.

In this sample, this clonotype turned up many times. The chain employs TRBV19 and TRBJ2-1; 7 bases align to TRBD2. This CDR3 has 16 residues. Germline loops: CDR1 LNHDA, CDR2 SQIVND (reference sequence). The V segment lost 4 bases and the J segment 0 bases; nucleotides outside the gene matches: 6. In DNA form, the CDR3 reads TGTGCCAGTAGTAAACTAGCGCAGAGCTCCTACAATGAGCAGTTCTTC. This sequence encodes CASSKLAQSSYNEQFF. Variable domain in full (rest from reference TRBV19 and TRBJ2-1): DGGITQSPKYLFRKEGQNVTLSCEQNLNHDAMYWYRQDPGQGLRLIYYSQIVNDFQKGDIAEGYSVSREKKESFPLTVTSAQKNPTAFYLCASSKLAQSSYNEQFFGPGTRLTVL.

This clonotype was seen more than once but under ten times. The chain links TRBV6-5 to TRBJ2-1; D tentatively fits TRBD1 or TRBD2 (5 bases each). The germline CDR1 and CDR2 sequences are MNHEY and SVGAGI. CDR3 size: 16 residues. V shed 3 bases and J shed 0 bases, with 12 bases lying between them. The CDR3 nucleotides read TGTGCCAGCAGTTATGGGACCTCGAGCTCCTACAATGAGCAGTTCTTC. Translated: CASSYGTSSSYNEQFF.

This clonotype was recorded at least ten times. The rearrangement links TRBV29-1 to TRBJ2-6; D unresolved. The CDR3 loop spans 13 amino acids. V lost 2 bases, J lost 0 bases, and 2 bases lay in between. Germline assignment: CDR1 SQVTM and CDR2 ANQGSEA. The CDR3 DNA reads as TGCAGCGTTGAAAGCTCTGGGGCCAACGTCCTGACTTTC. Translated, it gives CSVESSGANVLTF.

This clonotype was counted a few times. J is TRBJ1-2 and V is TRBV29-1; unclear D gene. Trimming shortened V by 4 bases and J by 2 bases, and 8 bases separated the two germline ends. The CDR3 length is 12 residues. Per the germline V gene, CDR1 is SQVTM and CDR2 is ANQGSEA. For the CDR3, the DNA is TGCAGCGTTGCAACACCAAACTATGGCTACACCTTC. It is translated as CSVATPNYGYTF. Supplemented by reference TRBV29-1 and TRBJ1-2, the full variable domain reads SAVISQKPSRDICQRGTSLTIQCQVDSQVTMMFWYRQQPGQSLTLIATANQGSEATYESGFVIDKFPISRPNLTFSTLTVSNMSPEDSSIYLCSVATPNYGYTFGSGTRLTVV.

CDR3 region: CASSRLAGPTGELFF. The CDR3 DNA is TGTGCCAGCAGTCGACTAGCGGGACCCACCGGGGAGCTGTTTTTT. The chain joins TRBV12-3 or TRBV12-4 to TRBJ2-2; 11 positions match TRBD2. CDR3 length equals 15 residues. V lost 5 bases to trimming and J lost 4 bases; unmatched junction nucleotides: 3.

In its sample, this clonotype was seen a few times. The V call is TRBV9, the J call TRBJ2-1; 8 bases align to TRBD1. Trimming at V came to 0 bases and at J to 8 bases, leaving 4 bases not matched to a gene. Per germline, CDR1 SGDLS and CDR2 YYNGEE. This CDR3 has 14 residues. CDR3 nucleotide sequence: TGTGCCAGCAGCGTAGCGCAGGGGGCCGATGAGCAGTTCTTC. Translated: CASSVAQGADEQFF.

The genes are TRBV5-6 and TRBJ2-7, with a possible D match to TRBD2 (5 bases). CDR1 SGHDT and CDR2 YYEEEE come from the germline V gene. V was pared by 3 bases and J by 0 bases, with 22 bases between. This CDR3 is built from 18 residues. The CDR3 spells CASSWAGGRLYSSYEQYF. CDR3 DNA: TGTGCCAGCAGCTGGGCCGGCGGGCGCCTTTATAGCTCCTACGAGCAGTACTTC.

This clonotype has at least ten counts. The chain joins TRBV29-1 to TRBJ2-1; D possibly corresponds to TRBD1 (5 bases). CDR1 is SQVTM and CDR2 is ANQGSEA in the germline V gene. The germline V and J ends were trimmed by 5 bases and 0 bases, with 14 bases remaining between them. The CDR3 spans 15 residues. CDR3 in DNA: TGCAGCGTTCGGGCCCAGGGAAGCTCCTACAATGAGCAGTTCTTC. It yields the protein CSVRAQGSSYNEQFF.

This clonotype has a single count. This chain links TRBV29-1 with TRBJ2-3; 9 bases line up with TRBD1. The CDR3 totals 14 residues. V was pared by 7 bases and J by 4 bases, with 9 bases of the junction left unmatched. CDR1 SQVTM and CDR2 ANQGSEA come from the germline V gene. The CDR3 DNA sequence: TGCAGCGCACCCCGGGACAGGGTCGCAGATACGCAGTATTTT. It encodes CSAPRDRVADTQYF.

This chain uses TRBV11-2 with TRBJ2-4, with 7 bases aligning to TRBD1. CDR3 length equals 16 residues. The germline V gene has CDR1 SGHAT and CDR2 FQNNGV. V gave up 6 bases and J gave up 2 bases; unmatched junction bases: 10. CDR3 in DNA: TGTGCCAGCAGTCCGGACAGGTCAGCATCCAAAAACATTCAGTACTTC. It yields the protein CASSPDRSASKNIQYF.